A single sample gave rise to the 26 T cell receptor beta chains below, sequenced in a study of cytomegalovirus exposure and HLA in healthy donors. The study ran its PCR with 60 Vbeta and 13 Jbeta primers. The data were produced by immunoSEQ multiplex PCR, yet TCRdb's version contains in-frame clones alone and is incomplete. The sample shows more than 95,000 clones, over 75% of them seen only once. Sequencing used PBMCs. These receptors were collected from a man aged 18 to 29 in good health and CMV-seropositive.

The genes are TRBV7-9 and TRBJ1-2; D may be TRBD1 (5 bases). The germline gives CDR1 SEHNR, CDR2 FQNEAQ (reference sequence). Trimming removed 2 bases at V and 5 bases at J, with 12 bases between. The CDR3 sequence is 14 residues long. The CDR3 loop is CASSLSGMAYGYTF. The CDR3 nucleotides read TGTGCCAGCAGCTTATCAGGGATGGCTTATGGCTACACCTTC.

The chain uses TRBV2 and TRBJ1-1, with D maybe TRBD1 (5 bases). The germline gives CDR1 SNHLY, CDR2 FYNNEI. The CDR3 sequence is 14 residues long. The V end lost 7 bases, the J end lost 1 base, and 13 bases lay between the germline ends. The CDR3 loop is CASTLLRGNTEAFF. CDR3 sequence (DNA): TGTGCCAGCACACTACTAAGGGGGAACACTGAAGCTTTCTTT.

The rearrangement joins TRBV2 to TRBJ2-5, with D unresolved. V lost 7 bases to trimming and J lost 3 bases, with 3 bases between them. The length of the CDR3 is 10 residues. The germline V gene has CDR1 SNHLY and CDR2 FYNNEI. The CDR3 DNA follows: TGTGCCAGCACCGAAGAGACCCAGTACTTC. Amino acid sequence: CASTEETQYF. Combining the CDR3 with reference TRBV2 and TRBJ2-5 gives the whole variable domain EPEVTQTPSHQVTQMGQEVILRCVPISNHLYFYWYRQILGQKVEFLVSFYNNEISEKSEIFDDQFSVERPDGSNFTLKIRSTKLEDSAMYFCASTEETQYFGPGTRLLVL.

The chain couples TRBV28 to TRBJ2-4; D possibly corresponds to TRBD2 (6 bases). V lost 6 bases and J lost 0, with 12 bases in between. There are 15 residues in the CDR3. From germline, CDR1 is MDHEN and CDR2 SYDVKM. CDR3 region: CASSPSGLAKNIQYF. The DNA for the CDR3 is TGTGCCAGCAGCCCATCGGGACTAGCCAAAAACATTCAGTACTTC.

For the CDR3, the DNA is TGTGCCAGCAGCTTACTGGGTGCAGGTTACCAAGAGACCCAGTACTTC. This translates into CASSLLGAGYQETQYF. The chain couples TRBV11-2 to TRBJ2-5; D gene unclear. In germline, CDR1 is SGHAT, CDR2 FQNNGV. Trimming cost V 2 bases and J 0 bases, with 13 bases left between them. The CDR3 has 16 amino acids.

A note on this clone: Within the sample, other DNA sequences also encode this same CDR3. The J gene is TRBJ1-3, the V gene TRBV19; no clear D gene. Germline-derived CDR1 and CDR2 are LNHDA and SQIVND (reference sequence). With 2 bases removed from V and 2 bases from J, the gap between germline ends came to 7 bases. CDR3 length equals 14 residues. This CDR3 is CASSISGAGNTIYF. The CDR3 nucleotides read TGTGCCAGTAGTATATCAGGTGCTGGAAACACCATATATTTT. The full variable domain, in which reference TRBV19 and TRBJ1-3 provide the parts outside the CDR3, is DGGITQSPKYLFRKEGQNVTLSCEQNLNHDAMYWYRQDPGQGLRLIYYSQIVNDFQKGDIAEGYSVSREKKESFPLTVTSAQKNPTAFYLCASSISGAGNTIYFGEGSWLTVV.

This clone was observed a handful of times. The V and J genes are TRBV2 and TRBJ1-1; the match to TRBD1 covers 7 bases. The V gene end was trimmed by 6 bases and the J gene end by 1 base; junction bases not matched to a gene: 8. CDR1 is SNHLY, CDR2 FYNNEI, per germline. The CDR3 is 15 amino acids. Here the CDR3 reads CASSPQGMGNTEAFF. DNA of the CDR3: TGTGCCAGCAGCCCACAGGGGATGGGGAACACTGAAGCTTTCTTT.

The genes are TRBV30 and TRBJ2-1; TRBD2 aligns across 7 bases. The V gene end was trimmed by 4 bases and the J gene end by 8 bases; junction bases not matched to a gene: 14. The CDR3 has 15 amino acids. CDR1 is GTSNPN and CDR2 is SVGIG in the germline V gene (reference sequence). CDR3 nucleotides: TGTGCCTGGACCCAAACGGGGGGTAGGGCCCATGAGCAGTTCTTC. Its protein product is CAWTQTGGRAHEQFF.

In this sample, this clone turned up once. The rearrangement uses TRBV30 and TRBJ2-1; 13 bases align to TRBD2. CDR3 length: 15 residues. Germline V gives CDR1 GTSNPN, CDR2 SVGIG (reference sequence). Unmatched junction bases numbered 7, after V lost 5 bases and J lost 6 bases. CDR3 amino acids: CAWALGTSGINEQFF. The CDR3 coding sequence is TGTGCCTGGGCCCTTGGGACTAGCGGGATCAATGAGCAGTTCTTC. The entire variable domain, with the rest obtained from reference TRBV30 and TRBJ2-1, is as follows: SQTIHQWPATLVQPVGSPLSLECTVEGTSNPNLYWYRQAAGRGLQLLFYSVGIGQISSEVPQNLSASRPQDRQFILSSKKLLLSDSGFYLCAWALGTSGINEQFFGPGTRLTVL.

This clone was recorded only once. This rearrangement joins TRBV11-2 to TRBJ2-3, with 12 bases lining up with TRBD2. V lost 4 bases to trimming and J lost 2 bases; unmatched junction nucleotides: 7. Germline V gene data show CDR1 as SGHAT and CDR2 as FQNNGV. This CDR3 contains 17 residues. CDR3: CASSSRTSGEYTDTQYF. CDR3 DNA sequence: TGTGCCAGCAGCTCTAGGACTAGCGGGGAGTACACAGATACGCAGTATTTT.

The chain recombines TRBV9 with TRBJ2-2; 10 nucleotides match TRBD2. This CDR3 region has 17 residues. Trimming cost V 0 bases and J 3 bases; bases outside gene matches: 5. Germline-derived CDR1 and CDR2 are SGDLS and YYNGEE. The chain's CDR3 is CASSVASGSSDTGELFF. For the CDR3, the DNA is TGTGCCAGCAGCGTAGCTAGCGGGAGCTCGGACACCGGGGAGCTGTTTTTT.

The V gene is TRBV7-6, the J gene TRBJ1-5; D is unresolved. Deletions cut 0 bases from V and 9 bases from J, with 6 bases between. This CDR3 spans 12 amino acids. Germline V gene sequence: CDR1 SGHVS, CDR2 FNYEAQ. The CDR3 loop is CASSLAEGPQHF. The CDR3 DNA sequence: TGTGCCAGCAGCTTAGCGGAGGGGCCCCAGCATTTT. The variable domain in full, completed from reference TRBV7-6 and TRBJ1-5, reads GAGVSQSPRYKVTKRGQDVALRCDPISGHVSLYWYRQALGQGPEFLTYFNYEAQQDKSGLPNDRFSAERPEGSISTLTIQRTEQRDSAMYRCASSLAEGPQHFGDGTRLSIL.

This rearrangement joins TRBV5-5 to TRBJ2-7; D may be TRBD1 (9 bases). V lost 0 bases and J 2 bases, leaving 15 bases between the germline ends. CDR1 and CDR2 from the germline V gene are SGHKS and YYEKEE (reference sequence). This CDR3 has 16 residues. The CDR3 protein is CASSLVAGTGTYEQYF. The CDR3 DNA follows: TGTGCCAGCAGCTTGGTAGCGGGGACAGGGACCTACGAGCAGTACTTC.

Note on this clone: One end of the junction does not line up with germline, which may come from a read error. The chain links TRBV4-3 to TRBJ2-4, with TRBD2 matching 9 bases. The CDR3 runs 13 residues. Germline values: CDR1 LGHNA, CDR2 YSLEER. Written as DNA, the CDR3 is TGCGCCAGCAGCCAAGATCTGTCGCGGGAGGGCCACTTC. Amino acid sequence: CASSQDLSREGHF.

The chain is built from TRBV30 and TRBJ1-5; the match to TRBD1 covers 9 bases. Per the germline V gene, CDR1 is GTSNPN and CDR2 is SVGIG (reference sequence). The length of the CDR3 is 14 residues. V lost 3 bases to trimming and J lost 15 bases; unmatched junction nucleotides: 15. The CDR3 DNA is TGTGCCTGGAGCAACCAAATACGGCGGGACAGGGTGCATTTT. This translates into CAWSNQIRRDRVHF. Combining the CDR3 with reference TRBV30 and TRBJ1-5 gives the whole variable domain SQTIHQWPATLVQPVGSPLSLECTVEGTSNPNLYWYRQAAGRGLQLLFYSVGIGQISSEVPQNLSASRPQDRQFILSSKKLLLSDSGFYLCAWSNQIRRDRVHFGDGTRLSIL.

The V gene is TRBV5-6, the J gene TRBJ2-1, with TRBD2 as a possible D gene (6 bases). CDR3 size: 15 residues. V was shortened by 0 bases and J by 7 bases, with 14 bases between the two germline ends. Germline CDR1 is SGHDT and CDR2 is YYEEEE. CDR3 loop: CASSLVRGSGNEQFF. The CDR3 DNA sequence: TGTGCCAGCAGCTTGGTGCGGGGTTCGGGAAATGAGCAGTTCTTC.

This clone was seen more than once but under ten times. This chain's CDR3 is CASSSTANWADTQYF. CDR3 DNA sequence: TGTGCCAGCAGCTCTACAGCAAATTGGGCAGATACGCAGTATTTT. The chain couples TRBV11-3 to TRBJ2-3; D call uncertain. The CDR3 is 15 amino acids. Germline CDR1 and CDR2: SGHNT and YENEEA. Trimming shortened V by 4 bases and J by 4 bases, and 15 bases separated the two germline ends.

The chain is built from TRBV4-1 and TRBJ1-4; maybe TRBD1 (5 bases). The germline V gene encodes CDR1 MGHRA and CDR2 YSYEKL. V was shortened by 0 bases and J by 6 bases, with 14 bases between the two germline ends. The CDR3 length is 16 residues. The CDR3 DNA follows: TGCGCCAGCAGCCAAGAGGCGGGGGTTCTAGATGAAAAACTGTTTTTT. It translates to CASSQEAGVLDEKLFF.

The chain is built from TRBV2 and TRBJ1-1; D is possibly TRBD1 (5 bases). The CDR3 spans 14 residues. V shed 0 bases and J shed 5 bases, with 10 bases lying between them. Germline V CDR1 and CDR2: SNHLY, FYNNEI. The DNA of the CDR3 is TGTGCCAGCAGTGAAGCCCTAACAGGAACTGAAGCTTTCTTT. This codes for CASSEALTGTEAFF.

The chain is built from TRBV2 and TRBJ2-7; D is possibly TRBD1 (6 bases). Germline lookup yields CDR1 SNHLY and CDR2 FYNNEI. Trimming shortened V by 8 bases and J by 0 bases, and 14 bases separated the two germline ends. The CDR3 totals 14 residues. The CDR3 coding sequence is TGTGCCAGCCACCGGGACATGGACTCCTACGAGCAGTACTTC. As protein: CASHRDMDSYEQYF. Full variable domain (missing parts from reference TRBV2 and TRBJ2-7): EPEVTQTPSHQVTQMGQEVILRCVPISNHLYFYWYRQILGQKVEFLVSFYNNEISEKSEIFDDQFSVERPDGSNFTLKIRSTKLEDSAMYFCASHRDMDSYEQYFGPGTRLTVT.

This chain links TRBV30 with TRBJ1-1; 7 bases align to TRBD1. V lost 5 bases and J lost 0; bases outside the gene matches: 3. The CDR3 has 13 residues. Germline CDR1 GTSNPN, CDR2 SVGIG (reference sequence). CDR3 nucleotides: TGTGCCTGGCAGGGACAGATGAACACTGAAGCTTTCTTT. The encoded protein is CAWQGQMNTEAFF.

The V call is TRBV7-7, the J call TRBJ1-1; the match to TRBD1 covers 8 bases. V lost 5 bases, J lost 5 bases, and 10 bases stayed unmatched. This CDR3 comprises 15 residues. The germline gives CDR1 SSHAT, CDR2 FNYEAQ (reference sequence). The CDR3 DNA reads as TGTGCCAGCAGCCCATATGACAGGGGTATTACTGAAGCTTTCTTT. Encoded protein: CASSPYDRGITEAFF.

The rearrangement uses TRBV5-6 and TRBJ1-6, with 8 bases that match TRBD1. Germline CDR1 and CDR2: SGHDT and YYEEEE. This CDR3 contains 16 residues. Germline trimming cut 2 bases from V and 8 bases from J; bases unmatched to any gene: 9. CDR3 region: CASSFMMDRVHSPLHF. As DNA, the CDR3 is TGTGCCAGCAGCTTTATGATGGACAGGGTACATTCACCCCTCCACTTT.

The genes are TRBV30 and TRBJ1-2; 11 bases are shared with TRBD1. Germline assignment: CDR1 GTSNPN and CDR2 SVGIG (reference sequence). Trimming took 4 bases from V and 4 from J; bases not matched to a gene: 5. The CDR3 is made up of 14 amino acids. The CDR3 reads CAWKDRGPFYGYTF. CDR3 DNA: TGTGCCTGGAAGGACAGGGGGCCATTCTATGGCTACACCTTC.

This clone was seen once. The rearrangement uses TRBV7-9 and TRBJ1-1, with TRBD1 matching 11 bases. J gave up 7 bases and V 1 base, and 5 bases lay outside the gene matches. Germline V gives CDR1 SEHNR, CDR2 FQNEAQ (reference sequence). The CDR3 extends over 15 amino acids. CDR3 sequence (DNA): TGTGCCAGCAGCTTAGGGACAGGGGGCAAACTTGAAGCTTTCTTT. It translates to CASSLGTGGKLEAFF.

The rearrangement joins TRBV7-9 to TRBJ2-3, with 7 nucleotides matching TRBD1. This CDR3 region has 16 residues. The J segment lost 2 bases and the V segment lost 5 bases, leaving 10 bases of the junction unmatched. CDR1 and CDR2 (germline): SEHNR, FQNEAQ (reference sequence). CDR3 DNA: TGTGCCAGCAGCCCCACTACAGGGGTGGACACAGATACGCAGTATTTT. This codes for CASSPTTGVDTDTQYF.